The sequence of this TCR beta chain was determined in a study of OX40 agonist ivuxolimab in advanced cancers. Study as a whole: Mean age 60 years, range 23 to 79; around 80% male. Study-level findings and limits: Determination of antigen specificity was not performed for the expanded peripheral T cells. The CD4+ and CD8+ T cells in the blood had expanded clonally by week 6 at 0.1 to 3.0 mg/kg.

In regard to this clone: Its target is unknown.

The CDR3 covers 21 residues. Germline loops: CDR1 MNHEY, CDR2 SMNVEV (reference sequence). V gave up 5 bases and J gave up 0 bases, with 29 bases separating them. Using immunoSEQ multiplex PCR, the repertoire was profiled, and TCRdb retains in-frame clones only, with some absent. In the table there are some 100,000 clones, approximately 81% of which are singletons. This TCR was sampled from an adult with an advanced solid tumor such as melanoma, head and neck, liver or kidney cancer. The source material was CD4+ or CD8+ T cells sorted from blood, sampled in a trial of the OX40 agonist ivuxolimab. The genes are TRBV27 and TRBJ1-3; no firm D call. Here the CDR3 reads CASSLTTSHVRYGSSGNTIYF. Written as DNA, the CDR3 is TGTGCCAGCAGTCTTACCACCTCACACGTGAGGTACGGAAGCTCTGGAAACACCATATATTTT.